This T cell receptor beta chain was found in a study of post-analysis software for immune sequencing data. Study-wide context: Recorded disease courses covered relapsing-remitting, secondary progressive and progressive-relapsing multiple sclerosis. Some patients had no subtype annotation.

Trimming removed 0 bases at V and 6 bases at J, with 11 bases between. The CDR3 has 13 amino acids. In germline, CDR1 is DFQATT, CDR2 SNEGSKA (reference sequence). Each TCR beta cDNA library carried unique molecular identifiers. Out of roughly 1 to 10 million T cells, a few hundred thousand cDNA molecules were generated. TCRdb itself ran the PCR reads through MiXCR, one entry per CDR3 protein. The table lists about 820,000 distinct CDR3 sequences, approximately 53% of them singletons. General study points: With TRBV5-6, TRBV5-1 and TRBV20-1 included, about five TRBV segments were more frequent in patients than in controls. Multiple sclerosis patients showed significantly lower normalized Chao1 diversity than controls did.

As concerns this clonotype: Its antigen is currently unknown.

This rearrangement joins TRBV20-1 to TRBJ1-1; D not resolved. This TCR came from a girl aged 10-17 years with multiple sclerosis. Sequencing was done on a sample of blood. CDR3 bases: TGCAGTGCTAGAGATTGGAGGGTGTCTGAAGCTTTCTTT. This gives the protein CSARDWRVSEAFF.